This T cell receptor (beta chain) was recorded in a study of blood T cells in healthy people across ages. Broader study findings: Lack of knowledge of donor CMV status possibly confounded expanded clonotype changes.

Points on this clonotype: Its cognate antigen is unknown.

CDR3 length: 15 residues. V was pared by 2 bases and J by 8 bases, with 15 bases between. A sample-barcoded 5' primer and a J-beta primer mix were used in a second PCR of about 6 to 12 cycles. Each CDR3 protein is one row after TCRdb ran MiXCR on the 5' RACE reads. The sample holds approximately 780,000 distinct CDR3 sequences, 20% to 30% seen once. This same sample was also part of a study on T cells of mothers and their children.

The material sequenced was blood. V is TRBV12-3 or TRBV12-4 and J is TRBJ1-4; the D is unclear. This sequence was found in a boy between 10 and 17 years old in good health. The CDR3 protein is CASSLIEGDYEKLFF. The CDR3 nucleotides are TGTGCCAGCAGTTTAATTGAGGGCGATTACGAAAAACTGTTTTTT.